This TCR beta chain was obtained from a study of blood T cell repertoires in COVID-19. Study-level information: Both acute and convalescent COVID-19 samples were obtained from the United States, Italy and Spain. T cells, B-cell-depleted T cells, or PBMCs provided the cDNA or gDNA that served as material.

V shed 0 bases and J 2 bases; nucleotides not matched to a gene: 3. The CDR3 runs to 16 residues. CDR1 is SGHVS, CDR2 FQNEAQ, per germline. As processed by the authors: Estimates of nucleated cell counts were drawn from the amplification of reference gene primers. This table comes from immunoSEQ multiplex PCR, and its TCRdb copy is limited to in-frame clones, with some not included. The V and J calls and clone size were taken over from that table, and D and trimming were inferred from the DNA. The sample has more than 130,000 clones, around nine tenths seen once. Sequencing was done on a sample of peripheral blood. This receptor was obtained from a man aged 50 to 59 with active or convalescent COVID-19. The chain recombines TRBV7-8 with TRBJ1-3, with TRBD1 matching 8 bases. CDR3 coding DNA: TGTGCCAGCAGCTTAGCGCCGACAGGGGCTGGAAACACCATATATTTT. Translating gives CASSLAPTGAGNTIYF.